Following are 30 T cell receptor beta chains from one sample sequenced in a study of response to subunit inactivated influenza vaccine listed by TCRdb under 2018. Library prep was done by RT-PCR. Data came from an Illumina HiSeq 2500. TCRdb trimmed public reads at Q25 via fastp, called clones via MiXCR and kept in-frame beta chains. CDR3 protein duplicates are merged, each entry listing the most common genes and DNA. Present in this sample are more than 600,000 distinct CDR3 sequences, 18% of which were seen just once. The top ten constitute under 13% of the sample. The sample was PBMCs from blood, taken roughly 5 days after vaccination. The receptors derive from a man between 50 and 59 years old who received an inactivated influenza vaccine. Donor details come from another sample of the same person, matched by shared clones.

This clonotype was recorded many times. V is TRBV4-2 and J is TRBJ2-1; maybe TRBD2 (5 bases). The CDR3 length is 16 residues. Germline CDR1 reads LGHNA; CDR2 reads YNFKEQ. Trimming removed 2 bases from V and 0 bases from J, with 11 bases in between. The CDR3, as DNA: TGTGCCAGCAGCCAACACATTGGGAGCTCCTACAATGAGCAGTTCTTC. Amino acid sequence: CASSQHIGSSYNEQFF.

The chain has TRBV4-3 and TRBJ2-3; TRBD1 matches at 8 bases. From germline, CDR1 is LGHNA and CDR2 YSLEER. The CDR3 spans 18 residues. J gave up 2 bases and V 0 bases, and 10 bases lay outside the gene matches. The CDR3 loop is CASSQDRWTGRPTDTQYF. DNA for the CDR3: TGCGCCAGCAGCCAAGATCGGTGGACAGGGCGCCCCACAGATACGCAGTATTTT.

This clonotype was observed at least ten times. The CDR3 nucleotides read TGTGCCAGCAGCACCTATCCGGGGGGAAACTACGAGCAGTACTTC. It codes for CASSTYPGGNYEQYF. V gene TRBV5-5 combines with J gene TRBJ2-7, with 7 bases lining up with TRBD2. The CDR3 is 15 amino acids. Per germline, CDR1 SGHKS and CDR2 YYEKEE (reference sequence). With 4 bases clipped from V and 3 bases from J, the junction kept 10 bases outside the gene matches.

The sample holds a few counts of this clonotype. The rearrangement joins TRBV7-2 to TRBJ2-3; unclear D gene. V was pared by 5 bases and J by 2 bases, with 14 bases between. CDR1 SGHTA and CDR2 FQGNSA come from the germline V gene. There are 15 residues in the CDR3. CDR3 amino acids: CASSPGSPYTDTQYF. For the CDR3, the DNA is TGTGCCAGCAGCCCCGGGTCTCCTTACACAGATACGCAGTATTTT.

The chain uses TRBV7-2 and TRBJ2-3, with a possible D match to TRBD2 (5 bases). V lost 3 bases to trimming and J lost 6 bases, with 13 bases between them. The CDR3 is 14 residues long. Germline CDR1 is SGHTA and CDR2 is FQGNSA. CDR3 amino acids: CASSFRSLADTQYF. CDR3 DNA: TGTGCCAGCAGCTTCCGAAGTCTAGCTGATACGCAGTATTTT. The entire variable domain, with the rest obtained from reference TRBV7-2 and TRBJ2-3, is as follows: GAGVSQSPSNKVTEKGKDVELRCDPISGHTALYWYRQSLGQGLEFLIYFQGNSAPDKSGLPSDRFSAERTGGSVSTLTIQRTQQEDSAVYLCASSFRSLADTQYFGPGTRLTVL.

The CDR3 here is CSARFQENYGYTF. The CDR3 nucleotides read TGCAGTGCTAGATTTCAGGAAAACTATGGCTACACCTTC. The chain recombines TRBV20-1 with TRBJ1-2; D gene ambiguous. This CDR3 has 13 amino acids. CDR1 and CDR2 (germline): DFQATT, SNEGSKA (reference sequence). Deletions cut 2 bases from V and 2 bases from J, with 9 bases between.

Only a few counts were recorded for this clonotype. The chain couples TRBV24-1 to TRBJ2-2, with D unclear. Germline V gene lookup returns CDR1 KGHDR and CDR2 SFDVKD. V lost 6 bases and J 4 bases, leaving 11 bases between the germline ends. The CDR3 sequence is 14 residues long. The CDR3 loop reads CATSLALGTGELFF. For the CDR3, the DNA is TGTGCCACCAGTTTGGCGTTGGGCACCGGGGAGCTGTTTTTT.

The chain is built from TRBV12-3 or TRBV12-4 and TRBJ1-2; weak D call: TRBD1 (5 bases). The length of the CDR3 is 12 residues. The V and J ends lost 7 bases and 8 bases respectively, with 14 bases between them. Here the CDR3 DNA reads TGTGCCAGCACTTTCAGGGTTGGCGGCTACACCTTC. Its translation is CASTFRVGGYTF.

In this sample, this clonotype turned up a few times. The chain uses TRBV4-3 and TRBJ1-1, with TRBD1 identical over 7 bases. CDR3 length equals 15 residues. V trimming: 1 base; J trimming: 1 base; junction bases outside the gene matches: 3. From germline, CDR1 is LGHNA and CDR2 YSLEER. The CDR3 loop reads CASSQAWTGNTEAFF. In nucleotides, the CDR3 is TGCGCCAGCAGCCAAGCTTGGACAGGGAACACTGAAGCTTTCTTT.

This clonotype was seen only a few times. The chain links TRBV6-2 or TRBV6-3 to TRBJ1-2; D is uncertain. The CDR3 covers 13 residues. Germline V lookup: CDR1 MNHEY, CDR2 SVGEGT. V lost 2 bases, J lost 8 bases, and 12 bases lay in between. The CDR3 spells CASSYPTSIGYTF. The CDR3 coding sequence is TGTGCCAGCAGTTACCCGACGTCGATCGGCTACACCTTC.

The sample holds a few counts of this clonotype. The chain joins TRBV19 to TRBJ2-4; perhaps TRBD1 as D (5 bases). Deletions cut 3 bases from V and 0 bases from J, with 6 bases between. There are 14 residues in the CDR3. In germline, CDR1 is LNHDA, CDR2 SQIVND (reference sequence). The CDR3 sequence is CASSMQGAKNIQYF. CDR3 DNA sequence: TGTGCCAGTAGTATGCAGGGAGCCAAAAACATTCAGTACTTC.

In DNA, the CDR3 is TGTGCCTGGAGCGGACTAAGGGGGGCTGAAGCTTTCTTT. This translates into CAWSGLRGAEAFF. V and J are TRBV30 and TRBJ1-1, with a possible D match to TRBD1 (6 bases). CDR1 and CDR2 from the germline V gene are GTSNPN and SVGIG (reference sequence). Trimming pared 3 bases from V and 6 bases from J, leaving 14 bases between. The CDR3 consists of 13 residues. The variable domain in full, with the rest retrieved from reference TRBV30 and TRBJ1-1, is SQTIHQWPATLVQPVGSPLSLECTVEGTSNPNLYWYRQAAGRGLQLLFYSVGIGQISSEVPQNLSASRPQDRQFILSSKKLLLSDSGFYLCAWSGLRGAEAFFGQGTRLTVV.

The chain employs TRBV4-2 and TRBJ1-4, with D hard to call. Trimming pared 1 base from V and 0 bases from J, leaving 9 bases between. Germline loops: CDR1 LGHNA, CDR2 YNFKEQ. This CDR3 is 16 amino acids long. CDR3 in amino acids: CASSQVAQSTNEKLFF. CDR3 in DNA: TGTGCCAGCAGCCAAGTTGCACAGTCAACTAATGAAAAACTGTTTTTT.

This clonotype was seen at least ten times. The CDR3 spells CSVSTGGSYNEQFF. CDR3 nucleotide sequence: TGCAGCGTCTCAACAGGGGGCTCCTACAATGAGCAGTTCTTC. The V and J genes are TRBV29-1 and TRBJ2-1; 8 bases are shared with TRBD1. CDR1 is SQVTM and CDR2 is ANQGSEA in the germline V gene. This CDR3 region has 14 residues. Trimming at V came to 6 bases and at J to 0 bases, leaving 4 bases not matched to a gene.

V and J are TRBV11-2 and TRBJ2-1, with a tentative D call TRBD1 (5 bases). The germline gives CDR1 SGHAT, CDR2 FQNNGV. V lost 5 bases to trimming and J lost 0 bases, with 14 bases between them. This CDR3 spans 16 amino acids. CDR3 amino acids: CASSLGHPSSYNEQFF. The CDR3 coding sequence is TGTGCCAGCAGCCTAGGACACCCTAGCTCCTACAATGAGCAGTTCTTC.

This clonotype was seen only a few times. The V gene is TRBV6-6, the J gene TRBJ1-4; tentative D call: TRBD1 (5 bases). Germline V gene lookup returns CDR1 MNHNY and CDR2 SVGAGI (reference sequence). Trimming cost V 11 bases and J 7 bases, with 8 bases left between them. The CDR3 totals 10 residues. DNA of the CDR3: TGTGCCTCGGGGGGTGAAAAACTGTTTTTT. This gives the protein CASGGEKLFF.

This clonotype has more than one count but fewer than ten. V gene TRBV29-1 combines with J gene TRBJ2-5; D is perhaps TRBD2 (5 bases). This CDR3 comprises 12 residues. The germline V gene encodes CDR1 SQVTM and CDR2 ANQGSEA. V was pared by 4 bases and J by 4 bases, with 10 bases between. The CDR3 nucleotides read TGCAGCGTTGCGGGGTCTCGAGAGACCCAGTACTTC. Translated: CSVAGSRETQYF.

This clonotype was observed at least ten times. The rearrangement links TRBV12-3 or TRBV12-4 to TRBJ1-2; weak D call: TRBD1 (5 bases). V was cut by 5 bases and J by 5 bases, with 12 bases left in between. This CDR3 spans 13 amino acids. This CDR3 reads CASSPQGGYGYTF. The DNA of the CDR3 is TGTGCCAGCAGTCCCCAGGGAGGTTATGGCTACACCTTC.

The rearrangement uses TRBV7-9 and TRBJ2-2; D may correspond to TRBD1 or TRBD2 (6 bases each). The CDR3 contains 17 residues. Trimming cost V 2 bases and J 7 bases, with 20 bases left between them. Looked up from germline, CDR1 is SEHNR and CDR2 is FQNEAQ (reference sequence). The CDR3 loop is CASSLLGGAIDSGELFF. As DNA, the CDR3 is TGTGCCAGCAGCTTACTCGGGGGCGCGATTGATAGCGGGGAGCTGTTTTTT.

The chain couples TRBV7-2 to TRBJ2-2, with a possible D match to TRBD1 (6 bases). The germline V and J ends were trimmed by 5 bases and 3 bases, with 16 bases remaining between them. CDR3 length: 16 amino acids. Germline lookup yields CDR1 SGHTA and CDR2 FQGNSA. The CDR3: CASSPTGHFYTGELFF. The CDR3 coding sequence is TGTGCCAGCAGCCCCACGGGACACTTTTACACCGGGGAGCTGTTTTTT.

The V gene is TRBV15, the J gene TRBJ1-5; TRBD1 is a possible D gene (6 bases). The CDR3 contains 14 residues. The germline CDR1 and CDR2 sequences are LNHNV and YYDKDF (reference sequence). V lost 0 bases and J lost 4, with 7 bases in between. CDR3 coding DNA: TGTGCCACCAGCAGAGACAGGGGTAATCAGCCCCAGCATTTT. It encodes CATSRDRGNQPQHF.

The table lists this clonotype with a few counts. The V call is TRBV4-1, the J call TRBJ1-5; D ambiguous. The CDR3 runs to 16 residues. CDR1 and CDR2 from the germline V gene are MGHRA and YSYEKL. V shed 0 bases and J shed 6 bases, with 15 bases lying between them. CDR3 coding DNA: TGCGCCAGCAGCCAAGATGGCAGCGGATCTGGTCAGCCCCAGCATTTT. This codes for CASSQDGSGSGQPQHF.

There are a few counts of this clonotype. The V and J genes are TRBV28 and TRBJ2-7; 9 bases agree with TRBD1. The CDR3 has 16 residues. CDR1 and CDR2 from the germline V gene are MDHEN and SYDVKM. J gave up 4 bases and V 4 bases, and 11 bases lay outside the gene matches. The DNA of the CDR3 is TGTGCCAGCAGTTACCCTCGCCCCGGGACAGGGTACGAGCAGTACTTC. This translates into CASSYPRPGTGYEQYF.

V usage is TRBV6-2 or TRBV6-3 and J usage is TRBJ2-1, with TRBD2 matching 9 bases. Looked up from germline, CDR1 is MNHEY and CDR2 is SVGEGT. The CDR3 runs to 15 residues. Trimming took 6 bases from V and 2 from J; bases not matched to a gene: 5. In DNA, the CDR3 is TGTGCCAGCAGCCCGGGACTAGCTACCTACAATGAGCAGTTCTTC. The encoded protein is CASSPGLATYNEQFF.

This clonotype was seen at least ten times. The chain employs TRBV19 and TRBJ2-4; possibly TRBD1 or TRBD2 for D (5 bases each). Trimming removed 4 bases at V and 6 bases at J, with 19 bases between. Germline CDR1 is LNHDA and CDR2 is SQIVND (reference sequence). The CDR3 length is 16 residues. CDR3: CASSTRSGTMGNIQYF. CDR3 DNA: TGTGCCAGTAGTACCCGATCTGGGACCATGGGAAACATTCAGTACTTC.

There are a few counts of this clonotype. The CDR3 loop is CATSRSERSHYNEQFF. CDR3 DNA: TGTGCCACCAGCAGATCCGAGCGGTCTCATTACAATGAGCAGTTCTTC. This chain links TRBV15 with TRBJ2-1; D perhaps matches TRBD2 (5 bases). V lost 2 bases and J lost 4, with 15 bases in between. Germline V gives CDR1 LNHNV, CDR2 YYDKDF (reference sequence). The CDR3 has 16 amino acids.

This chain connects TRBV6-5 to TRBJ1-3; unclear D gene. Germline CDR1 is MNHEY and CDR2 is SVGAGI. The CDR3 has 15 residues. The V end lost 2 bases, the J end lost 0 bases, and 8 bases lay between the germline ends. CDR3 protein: CASSYDRSSGNTIYF. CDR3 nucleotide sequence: TGTGCCAGCAGTTACGACCGAAGCTCTGGAAACACCATATATTTT.

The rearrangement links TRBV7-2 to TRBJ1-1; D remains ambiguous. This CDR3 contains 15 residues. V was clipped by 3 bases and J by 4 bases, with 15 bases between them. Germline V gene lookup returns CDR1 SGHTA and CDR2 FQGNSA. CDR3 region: CASSFRLSLGTEAFF. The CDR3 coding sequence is TGTGCCAGCAGCTTCCGACTCTCCCTAGGCACTGAAGCTTTCTTT.

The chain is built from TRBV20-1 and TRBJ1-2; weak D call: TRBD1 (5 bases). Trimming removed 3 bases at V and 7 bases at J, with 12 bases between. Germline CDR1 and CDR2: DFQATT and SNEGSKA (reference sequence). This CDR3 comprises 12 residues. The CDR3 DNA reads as TGCAGTGCTAGTCAGGGAGGCTCTGGCTACACCTTC. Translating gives CSASQGGSGYTF.

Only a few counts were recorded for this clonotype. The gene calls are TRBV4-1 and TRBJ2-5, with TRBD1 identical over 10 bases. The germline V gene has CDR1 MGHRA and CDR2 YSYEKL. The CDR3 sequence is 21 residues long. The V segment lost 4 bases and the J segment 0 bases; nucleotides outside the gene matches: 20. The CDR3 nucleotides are TGCGCCAGCAGCCGACGATCTTCGGGGACAGGGGCCCTCAGTAACCAAGAGACCCAGTACTTC. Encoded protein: CASSRRSSGTGALSNQETQYF.